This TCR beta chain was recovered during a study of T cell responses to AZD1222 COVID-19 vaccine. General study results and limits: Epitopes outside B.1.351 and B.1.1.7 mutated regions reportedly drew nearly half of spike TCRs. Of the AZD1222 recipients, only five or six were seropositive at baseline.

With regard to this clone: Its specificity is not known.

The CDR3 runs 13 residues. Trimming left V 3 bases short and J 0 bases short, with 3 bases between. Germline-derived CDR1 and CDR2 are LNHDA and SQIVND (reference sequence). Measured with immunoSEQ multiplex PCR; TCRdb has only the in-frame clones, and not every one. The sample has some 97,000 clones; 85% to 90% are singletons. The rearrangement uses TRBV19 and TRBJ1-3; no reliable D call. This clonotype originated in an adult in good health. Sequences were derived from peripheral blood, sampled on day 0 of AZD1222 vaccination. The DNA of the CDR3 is TGTGCCAGTAGTATGGCCTCTGGAAACACCATATATTTT. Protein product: CASSMASGNTIYF.